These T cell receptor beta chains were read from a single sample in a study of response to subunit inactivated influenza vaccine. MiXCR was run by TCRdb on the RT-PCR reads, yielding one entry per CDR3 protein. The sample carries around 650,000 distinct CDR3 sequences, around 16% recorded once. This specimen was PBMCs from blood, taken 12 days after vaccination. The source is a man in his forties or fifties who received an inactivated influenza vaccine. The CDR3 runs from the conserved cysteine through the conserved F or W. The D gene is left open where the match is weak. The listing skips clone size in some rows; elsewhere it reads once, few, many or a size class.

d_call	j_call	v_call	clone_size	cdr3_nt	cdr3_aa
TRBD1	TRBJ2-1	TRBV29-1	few	TGCAGCGTTGGTGAGACAGGGGGCGATTTAAGTGGCGATGAGCAGTTCTTC	CSVGETGGDLSGDEQFF
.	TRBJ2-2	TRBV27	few	TGTGCCAGCAGTTTAAGGGCGGGCCCCGGGGAGCTGTTTTTT	CASSLRAGPGELFF
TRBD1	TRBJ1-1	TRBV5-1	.	TGCGCCAGCAGCTTGAGGACAGGGTCTAACACTGAAGCTTTCTTT	CASSLRTGSNTEAFF
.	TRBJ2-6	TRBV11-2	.	TGTGCCAGCAGCTTATCAAGGGCCAACGTCCTGACTTTC	CASSLSRANVLTF
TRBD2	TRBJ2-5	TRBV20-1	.	TGCAGTGCTAGAGTTCTGAGTCTAGCGGGGGGGGCCCAAGAGACCCAGTACTTC	CSARVLSLAGGAQETQYF
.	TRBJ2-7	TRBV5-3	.	TGTGCCACCCCGACTGCTGGGACACTTTACGAGCAGTACTTC	CATPTAGTLYEQYF
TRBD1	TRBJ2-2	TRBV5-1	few	TGCGCCAGCAGCACCGACGGGACAGGCGCCACCGGGGAGCTGTTTTTT	CASSTDGTGATGELFF
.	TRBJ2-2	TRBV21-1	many	TGTGCCAGCAGCAAAGAAGGTTCTAGCGGGAGTCTGTATCTCAACACCGGGGAGCTGTTTTTT	CASSKEGSSGSLYLNTGELFF
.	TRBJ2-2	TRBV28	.	TGTGCCAGCAGTGTAATGGGGATCAGGTTATTGGGCGGGGAGCTGTTTTTT	CASSVMGIRLLGGELFF
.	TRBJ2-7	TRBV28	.	TGTGCCAGCACTGGGGCAGGGGTCCCCTACGAGCAGTACTTC	CASTGAGVPYEQYF
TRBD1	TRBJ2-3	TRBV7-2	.	TGTGCCAGCAGCTTCCTCCACAGGGGCGGTGGGCCAGATACGCAGTATTTT	CASSFLHRGGGPDTQYF
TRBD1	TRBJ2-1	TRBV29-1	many	TGCAGCGGGGGACAGGGGTTCTACAATGAGCAGTTCTTC	CSGGQGFYNEQFF
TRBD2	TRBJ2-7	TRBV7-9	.	TGTGCCAGCAGCCTTGGGACTAGCGGGCTATCCTACGAGCAGTACTTC	CASSLGTSGLSYEQYF
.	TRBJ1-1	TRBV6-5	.	TGTGCCAGCGTTGGACACGGGAACACTGAAGCTTTCTTT	CASVGHGNTEAFF
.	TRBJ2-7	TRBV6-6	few	TGTGCCAGCACCTTGACAGATACCTACGAGCAGTACTTC	CASTLTDTYEQYF
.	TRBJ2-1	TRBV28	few	TGTGCCAGCAGTTTAGGGTGGGCGGTTAGCTCCTACAATGAGCAGTTCTTC	CASSLGWAVSSYNEQFF
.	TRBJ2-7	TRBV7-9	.	TGTGCCAGCAGCCCTAGGGGGGGTATTTACGAGCAGTACTTC	CASSPRGGIYEQYF
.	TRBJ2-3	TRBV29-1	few	TGCAGCGTTGCGGGACAGCCAGGGGGGACGCAGTATTTT	CSVAGQPGGTQYF
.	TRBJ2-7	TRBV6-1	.	TGTGCCAGCAGAGAAGCCTTCGACGAGCAGTACTTC	CASREAFDEQYF
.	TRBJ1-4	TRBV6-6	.	TGTGCCAGCAGGCGGACAGCAGAAGAAAAACTGTTTTTT	CASRRTAEEKLFF
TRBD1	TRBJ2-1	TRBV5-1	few	TGCGCCAGCCGTTACTCCGGGACAGGGATTGATGAGCAGTTCTTC	CASRYSGTGIDEQFF
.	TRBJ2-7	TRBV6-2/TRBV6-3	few	TGTGCCAGCAGTTACTTCTCCGAGCAGTACTTC	CASSYFSEQYF
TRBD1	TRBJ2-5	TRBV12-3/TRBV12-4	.	TGTGCCAGCAGTTATACCAGGGGGTGGGAGACCCAGTACTTC	CASSYTRGWETQYF
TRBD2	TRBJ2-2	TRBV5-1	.	TGCGCCAGCAGCCCGGGGGGTATGCCGAACACCGGGGAGCTGTTTTTT	CASSPGGMPNTGELFF
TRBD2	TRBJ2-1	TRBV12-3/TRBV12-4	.	TGTGCCAGCAGTAAGACTAGCGGGGGACTCCCTACCAATGAGCAGTTCTTC	CASSKTSGGLPTNEQFF
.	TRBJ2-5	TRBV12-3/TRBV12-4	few	TGTGCCAGCTCCGCCGCCCTGGAGACCCAGTACTTC	CASSAALETQYF
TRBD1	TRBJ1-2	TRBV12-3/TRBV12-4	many	TGTGCCAGCAGTCTCCCGGACAGGGGTTATGGCTACACCTTC	CASSLPDRGYGYTF
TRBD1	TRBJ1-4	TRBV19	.	TGTGCCAGTCACAGGGGGCGAGCTGAAAAACTGTTTTTT	CASHRGRAEKLFF
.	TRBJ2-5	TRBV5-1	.	TGCGCCAGCAGCTTGGCCCTGACAGGGAGGCAAGAGACCCAGTACTTC	CASSLALTGRQETQYF
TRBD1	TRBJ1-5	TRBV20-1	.	TGCAGTGCTAGACTCTCGACAGGGGGCAATCAGCCCCAGCATTTT	CSARLSTGGNQPQHF
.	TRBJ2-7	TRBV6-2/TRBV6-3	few	TGTGCCAGCAGTTATATTGCGTTTGGCTACGAGCAGTACTTC	CASSYIAFGYEQYF
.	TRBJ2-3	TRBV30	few	TGTGCCTGGACCAGGGGGCTTACGGGAGGGGCAGATACGCAGTATTTT	CAWTRGLTGGADTQYF
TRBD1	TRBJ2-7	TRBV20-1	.	TGCAGTGCTCGGACAGGGGAGGCGTACGAGCAGTACTTC	CSARTGEAYEQYF
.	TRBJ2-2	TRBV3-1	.	TGTGCCAGCAGCCCAGGGAAAATTACTACAGGGCCCACCGGGGAGCTGTTTTTT	CASSPGKITTGPTGELFF
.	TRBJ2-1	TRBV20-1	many	TGCAGTGCTAGAGCAGGGCGGGGACCATACAATGAGCAGTTCTTC	CSARAGRGPYNEQFF
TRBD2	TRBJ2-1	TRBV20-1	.	TGCAGTGTGCCGAGCCTAGCGGGACGGAATGAGCAGTTCTTC	CSVPSLAGRNEQFF
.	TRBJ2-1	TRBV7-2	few	TGTGCCAGCAGCACACCCGGCTCCTACAATGAGCAGTTCTTC	CASSTPGSYNEQFF
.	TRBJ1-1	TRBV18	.	TGTGCCAGCTCACCACTGGGGACGAGGGACACTGAAGCTTTCTTT	CASSPLGTRDTEAFF
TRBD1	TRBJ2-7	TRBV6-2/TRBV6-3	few	TGTGCCAGCAGAACCGGGACAGAGGGGTACGAGCAGTACTTC	CASRTGTEGYEQYF
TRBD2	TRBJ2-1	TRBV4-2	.	TGTGCCAGCAGCCAAGGGCCACTAGCGGGGGGTTCCTACAATGAGCAGTTCTTC	CASSQGPLAGGSYNEQFF
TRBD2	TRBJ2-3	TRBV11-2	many	TGTGCCAGCAGCTTAGGATCGGGGGGGGCGAAAGATACGCAGTATTTT	CASSLGSGGAKDTQYF
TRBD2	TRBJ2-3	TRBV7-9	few	TGTGCCAGCAGCTCCGCGTCGGGACTAGCCCCTACAGATACGCAGTATTTT	CASSSASGLAPTDTQYF
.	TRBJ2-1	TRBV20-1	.	TGCAGTGCTAGGTCGAGGAATGAGCAGTTCTTC	CSARSRNEQFF
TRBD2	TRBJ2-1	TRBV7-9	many	TGTGCCAGCATCCTAGCGGGAGGGCCTTGGGACAATGAGCAGTTCTTC	CASILAGGPWDNEQFF
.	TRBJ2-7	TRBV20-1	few	TGCAGTGCTAGAGTTCCCTTCTCCTACGAGCAGTACTTC	CSARVPFSYEQYF